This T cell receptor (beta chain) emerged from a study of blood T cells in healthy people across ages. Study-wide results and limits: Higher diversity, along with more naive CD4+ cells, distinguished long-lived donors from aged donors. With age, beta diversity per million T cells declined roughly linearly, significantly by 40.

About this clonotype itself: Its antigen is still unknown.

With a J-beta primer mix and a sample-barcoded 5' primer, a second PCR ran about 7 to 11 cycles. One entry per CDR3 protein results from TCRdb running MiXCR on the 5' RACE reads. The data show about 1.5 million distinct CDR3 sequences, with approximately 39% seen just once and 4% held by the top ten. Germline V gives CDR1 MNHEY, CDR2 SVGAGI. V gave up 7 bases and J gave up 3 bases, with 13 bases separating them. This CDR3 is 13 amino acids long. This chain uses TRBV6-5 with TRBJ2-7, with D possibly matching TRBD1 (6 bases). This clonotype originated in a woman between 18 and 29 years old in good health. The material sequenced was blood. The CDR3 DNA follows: TGTGCCAGCAAAACCCCAGGGGACTACGAGCAGTACTTC. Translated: CASKTPGDYEQYF.